This TCR beta chain was documented in a study of response to subunit inactivated influenza vaccine (dated by TCRdb to the late 2010s). For context, the study as a whole: Deep quantitative profiling of the T cell receptor repertoire was used in the study to follow responses to a trivalent subunit inactivated influenza vaccine.

Broader findings and caveats from the paper: According to the authors, only a limited number of new T cells may be recruited by each seasonal influenza vaccination.

At the junction V is shortened by 3 bases and J by 5 bases, with 20 bases in between. Measured from the cysteine to the phenylalanine, the CDR3 is 15 residues long. Only the CDR3 part of the read is kept: 45 bases, read in frame from the first base. The germline V gene (reference sequence) supplies CDR1 DFQATT and CDR2 SNEGSKA. Library prep was done by RT-PCR. The data were produced on an Illumina HiSeq 2500. The public reads were quality trimmed at Q25 with fastp and then assembled into clones with MiXCR by TCRdb, keeping productive beta chains. Every CDR3 protein is listed once, alongside the most common genes and DNA of its rows. In this sample the table shows about 830,000 distinct CDR3 sequences, roughly 18% of which occur a single time. The ten largest make up about a tenth of the sample. The sample holds a few counts of this clonotype. There is no known antigen for this receptor. Per-nucleotide qualities are absent, and no much larger clonotype sits a single base away.

The sample was PBMCs from blood, taken around 5 days after vaccination. This receptor was taken from a man aged 50-59 years who received an inactivated influenza vaccine. Donor details come from another sample of the same person, matched by shared clones. The rearranged segments are TRBV20-1 and TRBJ2-7; the D gene is tentatively TRBD1 or TRBD2, each matching 6 bases. The nucleotide sequence is TGCAGTGCTAGTGATCCCGGGCAGGGGAGGAACGAGCAGTACTTC. It translates as CSASDPGQGRNEQYF.